This T cell receptor beta chain was captured in a study of beta chain features in type 1 diabetes. Findings and limits, study-wide: A PCR bias possibly favoring shorter templates would apply equally to patients and controls.

CD4+ cells of the naive, central memory, regulatory and stem cell-like memory types were sorted via CD45RO/CCR7/CD25/CD127/CD95/CD27. Every sorted population was more than 98% pure. Trimming at V came to 5 bases and at J to 3 bases, leaving 9 bases not matched to a gene. The CDR3 runs 16 residues. Germline loops: CDR1 SGHDT, CDR2 YYEEEE. This clone turned up a few times. Its antigen is unidentified. Reverse transcribing all isolated RNA meant expressed TCRB transcripts were sequenced. Average reads per stem cell-like memory T cell sample were some 980,000. Libraries were prepared by immunoSEQ multiplex PCR; TCRdb keeps only in-frame clonotypes and omits some of them. Here the sample spans approximately 90,000 clones, under 35% being singletons.

This sequence was found in a woman in her late teens or twenties in good health. This chain joins TRBV5-6 and TRBJ2-7, with 12 bases that match TRBD1. Sequenced sample: stem cell memory CD4+ T cells from blood. The CDR3 is CASSTRDRGRYYEQYF. The CDR3 DNA follows: TGTGCCAGCAGTACCCGGGACAGGGGGCGATACTACGAGCAGTACTTC.